These 4 T cell receptor beta chains were all obtained from the same sample, sequenced in a study of cytomegalovirus exposure and HLA in healthy donors. Repertoires were generated with immunoSEQ multiplex PCR, while TCRdb's copy carries only in-frame clones and drops some. The profile shows under 350,000 clones, around 85% of them singletons. Sequencing was performed on PBMCs. The receptors were gathered from a woman aged 18 to 35 in good health and CMV-seronegative.

The genes are TRBV5-6 and TRBJ1-5; 8 nucleotides line up with TRBD1. The germline V gene encodes CDR1 SGHDT and CDR2 YYEEEE. This CDR3 spans 15 amino acids. J lost 3 bases, V lost 3 bases, and 5 bases had no gene match. The CDR3 DNA reads as TGTGCCAGCAGCTGGGGGACAGGCATCAATCAGCCCCAGCATTTT. Translating it yields CASSWGTGINQPQHF. Looking up the rest from reference TRBV5-6 and TRBJ1-5 gives the full variable domain: DAGVTQSPTHLIKTRGQQVTLRCSPKSGHDTVSWYQQALGQGPQFIFQYYEEEERQRGNFPDRFSGHQFPNYSSELNVNALLLGDSALYLCASSWGTGINQPQHFGDGTRLSIL.

The rearrangement uses TRBV19 and TRBJ2-5; the D is unclear. The CDR3 covers 12 residues. Between the trimmed V and J ends, which lost 5 bases and 1 base, there was a span of 5 bases. Germline values: CDR1 LNHDA, CDR2 SQIVND (reference sequence). CDR3 sequence: CASSDTQETQYF. As DNA, the CDR3 is TGTGCCAGTAGTGACACCCAAGAGACCCAGTACTTC.

The chain recombines TRBV19 with TRBJ1-1; D call uncertain. V gave up 3 bases and J gave up 3 bases, with 8 bases separating them. The V gene's germline CDR1 is LNHDA and CDR2 SQIVND (reference sequence). CDR3 length equals 13 residues. CDR3 sequence: CASSIAEHTEAFF. CDR3 nucleotides: TGTGCCAGTAGTATTGCGGAGCACACTGAAGCTTTCTTT.

The chain carries TRBV7-9 and TRBJ2-3, with D possibly matching TRBD2 (6 bases). This CDR3 has 15 amino acids. V lost 5 bases to trimming and J lost 4 bases, with 16 bases between them. The germline V gene encodes CDR1 SEHNR and CDR2 FQNEAQ (reference sequence). The chain's CDR3 is CASSPLGTLADTQYF. DNA for the CDR3: TGTGCCAGCAGCCCTCTAGGGACTCTAGCAGATACGCAGTATTTT.